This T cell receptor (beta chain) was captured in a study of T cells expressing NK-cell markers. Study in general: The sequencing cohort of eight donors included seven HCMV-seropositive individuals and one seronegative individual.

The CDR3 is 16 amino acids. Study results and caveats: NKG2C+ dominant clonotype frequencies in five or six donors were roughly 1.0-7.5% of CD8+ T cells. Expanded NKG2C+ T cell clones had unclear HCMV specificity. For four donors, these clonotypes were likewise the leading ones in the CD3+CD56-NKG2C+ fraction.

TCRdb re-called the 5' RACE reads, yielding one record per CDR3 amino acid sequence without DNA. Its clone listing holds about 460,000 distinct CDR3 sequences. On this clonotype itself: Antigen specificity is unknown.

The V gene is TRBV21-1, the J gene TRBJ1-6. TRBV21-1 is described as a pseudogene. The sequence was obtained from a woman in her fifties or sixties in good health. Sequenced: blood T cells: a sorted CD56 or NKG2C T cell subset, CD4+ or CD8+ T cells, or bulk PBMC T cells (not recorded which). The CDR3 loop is CASSKSEGRGNSPLHF.